This T cell receptor (beta chain) came from a study of blood T cell repertoires in COVID-19. Across the whole study: Acute-phase and convalescent COVID-19 samples originated in the United States, Italy and Spain. PBMCs, B-cell-depleted T cells, or T cells were the source of the cDNA or gDNA that made up the material.

Authors' processing steps: Reference gene primer amplification gave estimated nucleated cell counts. The table came from immunoSEQ multiplex PCR; TCRdb's copy has only in-frame clones and leaves some out. The V and J calls and clone size come from that table; D and trimming were worked out from the DNA. The sample lists a few hundred thousand clones, 75% to 85% occurring once. The CDR3 extends over 15 amino acids. CDR1 MNHEY and CDR2 SVGAGI come from the germline V gene. V lost 2 bases to trimming and J lost 5 bases, with 15 bases between them. The sequencing input was peripheral blood. This clonotype was sampled from a woman in her forties who had recovered from COVID-19. The gene calls are TRBV6-5 and TRBJ2-5; the D gene is possibly TRBD2 (6 bases). DNA of the CDR3: TGTGCCAGCAGTTACGGGGGGATGGGGCCCGAGACCCAGTACTTC. It yields the protein CASSYGGMGPETQYF.